This TCR beta chain was sequenced in a study of shared clonotypes between healthy human individuals. Assay: immunoSEQ multiplex PCR; the TCRdb copy retains only in-frame clones and omits some. The sample lists roughly 1,000,000 clones; about 80% were seen once. Remarks on this clone: The antigen is undetermined.

Study donors comprised healthy, HIV-negative adults devoid of recent acute infection or vaccination. V was trimmed by 8 bases and J by 1 base, leaving 18 bases between them. CDR3 length: 15 amino acids. The germline V gene encodes CDR1 SNHLY and CDR2 FYNNEI. Overall study findings and caveats: Memory subsets had estimated richness that was generally smaller than that of naive subsets.

This receptor was taken from a man aged 18 to 30 in good health. Some clones in this sample may be carry-over from other donors' samples. J is TRBJ2-7 and V is TRBV2; possibly TRBD2 for D (7 bases). Sequencing input: memory CD4+ T cells from PBMCs. Subset noted: CD45RA-negative fraction. CDR3 loop: CASGGGRVPSYEQYF. DNA of the CDR3: TGTGCCAGCGGAGGGGGGAGGGTTCCTTCCTACGAGCAGTACTTC.